One sample yielded the 19 T cell receptor beta chains listed below, sequenced in a study of T cells in localized non-small cell lung cancer. The table came from immunoSEQ multiplex PCR; TCRdb's copy has only in-frame clones and leaves some out. The data contain 30,000 to 45,000 clones, around 86% of them singletons. Sequenced material: peripheral blood mononuclear cells, taken before any cancer treatment. Receptor source: a male donor aged 60 or older with stage II lung adenocarcinoma.

The V call is TRBV5-4, the J call TRBJ2-1; D tentatively fits TRBD1 or TRBD2 (6 bases each). Looked up from germline, CDR1 is SGHNT and CDR2 is YYREEE (reference sequence). The CDR3 has 17 amino acids. Trimming took 5 bases from V and 7 from J, leaving 25 bases between them. In nucleotides, the CDR3 is TGTGCCAGCAGTCCTACCATCGGGACTGGGGGGCCAAATGAGCAGTTCTTC. Its translation is CASSPTIGTGGPNEQFF. The full variable domain, in which reference TRBV5-4 and TRBJ2-1 provide the parts outside the CDR3, is ETGVTQSPTHLIKTRGQQVTLRCSSQSGHNTVSWYQQALGQGPQFIFQYYREEENGRGNFPPRFSGLQFPNYSSELNVNALELDDSALYLCASSPTIGTGGPNEQFFGPGTRLTVL.

This chain's CDR3 is CAWSDGASYEQYF. CDR3 DNA sequence: TGTGCCTGGAGTGACGGGGCGAGCTACGAGCAGTACTTC. The genes are TRBV30 and TRBJ2-7; the D call may be TRBD1 or TRBD2 (5 bases each). This CDR3 spans 13 amino acids. V was clipped by 1 base and J by 3 bases, with 10 bases between them. The germline V gene encodes CDR1 GTSNPN and CDR2 SVGIG (reference sequence).

A remark on this clone: Other DNA sequences in the same sample also yield this CDR3. The gene calls are TRBV2 and TRBJ2-6; D ambiguous. Germline assignment: CDR1 SNHLY and CDR2 FYNNEI. This CDR3 contains 12 residues. Trimming took off 4 bases at V and 4 bases at J, with 2 bases between the two ends. The DNA for the CDR3 is TGTGCCAGCAGTGCCGGGGCCAACGTCCTGACTTTC. It is translated as CASSAGANVLTF. Variable domain in full (rest from reference TRBV2 and TRBJ2-6): EPEVTQTPSHQVTQMGQEVILRCVPISNHLYFYWYRQILGQKVEFLVSFYNNEISEKSEIFDDQFSVERPDGSNFTLKIRSTKLEDSAMYFCASSAGANVLTFGAGSRLTVL.

J is TRBJ2-1 and V is TRBV6-5; the match to TRBD2 covers 9 bases. The CDR3 sequence is 12 residues long. The junction had 5 bases not matched to a gene; V was cut back by 10 bases and J by 7 bases. Germline lookup yields CDR1 MNHEY and CDR2 SVGAGI. The CDR3 DNA reads as TGTGCCATCAGCGGGAGGAAGAATGAGCAGTTCTTC. Residues: CAISGRKNEQFF.

This sequence joins TRBV19 and TRBJ2-5, with no clear D. The length of the CDR3 is 13 residues. Germline V CDR1 and CDR2: LNHDA, SQIVND (reference sequence). V dropped 2 bases and J dropped 4 bases, with 8 bases sitting between them. The CDR3 sequence: CASSIPGRETQYF. CDR3 bases: TGTGCCAGTAGTATACCCGGGCGAGAGACCCAGTACTTC.

The chain recombines TRBV2 with TRBJ2-5; TRBD2 agrees at 7 bases. CDR1 and CDR2 from the germline V gene are SNHLY and FYNNEI. This CDR3 has 15 residues. The junction had 11 bases not matched to a gene; V was cut back by 5 bases and J by 5 bases. CDR3 coding DNA: TGTGCCAGCAGTACCATCCGGGAGGAAGGGGAGACCCAGTACTTC. Amino acids: CASSTIREEGETQYF.

The J gene is TRBJ1-4, the V gene TRBV28; no clear D gene. The V end was cut by 6 bases, the J end by 1 base, with 12 bases between. CDR3 length equals 15 residues. The V gene's germline CDR1 is MDHEN and CDR2 SYDVKM. DNA for the CDR3: TGTGCCAGCAGCCCCCCGGGAAAAACTAATGAAAAACTGTTTTTT. Its protein product is CASSPPGKTNEKLFF.

The J gene is TRBJ1-5, the V gene TRBV4-2, with 10 bases that match TRBD1. Per germline, CDR1 LGHNA and CDR2 YNFKEQ. V gave up 5 bases and J gave up 7 bases; unmatched junction bases: 8. The CDR3 sequence is 15 residues long. The CDR3 loop reads CASSEPGQGYQPQHF. Written as DNA, the CDR3 is TGTGCCAGCAGCGAACCGGGACAGGGGTACCAGCCCCAGCATTTT.

The V call is TRBV9, the J call TRBJ2-7; 7 nucleotides match TRBD1. The CDR3 extends over 15 amino acids. After removal of 3 bases from V and 3 bases from J, the junction contained 9 bases not matched to a gene. Per germline, CDR1 SGDLS and CDR2 YYNGEE. CDR3 sequence reads: CASSGGATGFYEQYF. For the CDR3, the DNA is TGTGCCAGCAGCGGAGGGGCGACAGGGTTCTACGAGCAGTACTTC.

This sequence joins TRBV2 and TRBJ2-1, with 8 nucleotides matching TRBD2. The CDR3 has 19 amino acids. CDR1 is SNHLY, CDR2 FYNNEI, per germline. J lost 1 base, V lost 6 bases, and 17 bases had no gene match. This chain's CDR3 is CASRVGGGRADGSYNEQFF. The CDR3 DNA reads as TGTGCCAGCAGGGTCGGCGGGGGGAGGGCGGACGGGTCCTACAATGAGCAGTTCTTC. The variable domain in full, with the rest retrieved from reference TRBV2 and TRBJ2-1, is EPEVTQTPSHQVTQMGQEVILRCVPISNHLYFYWYRQILGQKVEFLVSFYNNEISEKSEIFDDQFSVERPDGSNFTLKIRSTKLEDSAMYFCASRVGGGRADGSYNEQFFGPGTRLTVL.

V usage is TRBV18 and J usage is TRBJ2-7; 8 nucleotides match TRBD1. After removal of 4 bases from V and 6 bases from J, the junction contained 2 bases not matched to a gene. The germline V gene encodes CDR1 KGHSH and CDR2 LQKENI. The CDR3 sequence is 12 residues long. The CDR3 region is CASSRTGSEQYF. The CDR3 DNA reads TGTGCCAGCTCACGGACAGGGTCCGAGCAGTACTTC.

CDR3 DNA sequence: TGTGCCGTCGGACTTGGGGCTAACTATGGCTACACCTTC. This gives the protein CAVGLGANYGYTF. The gene calls are TRBV28 and TRBJ1-2; no definite D call. V gave up 11 bases and J gave up 0 bases, with 13 bases separating them. This CDR3 spans 13 amino acids. Per germline, CDR1 MDHEN and CDR2 SYDVKM.

The J gene is TRBJ1-5, the V gene TRBV5-1; no clear D gene. The length of the CDR3 is 15 residues. V shed 1 base and J shed 0 bases, with 8 bases lying between them. CDR1 and CDR2 (germline): SGHRS, YFSETQ. The CDR3 protein is CASSLNGYSNQPQHF. CDR3 in DNA: TGCGCCAGCAGCTTGAACGGGTATAGCAATCAGCCCCAGCATTTT. Complete variable domain (other parts from reference TRBV5-1 and TRBJ1-5): KAGVTQTPRYLIKTRGQQVTLSCSPISGHRSVSWYQQTPGQGLQFLFEYFSETQRNKGNFPGRFSGRQFSNSRSEMNVSTLELGDSALYLCASSLNGYSNQPQHFGDGTRLSIL.

The chain recombines TRBV5-1 with TRBJ2-5, with TRBD1 matching 9 bases. The CDR3 is 14 amino acids. Trimming cost V 4 bases and J 1 base; bases outside gene matches: 2. Germline V gives CDR1 SGHRS, CDR2 YFSETQ. The CDR3 coding sequence is TGCGCCAGCAGCAGGACAGGGGCCCAAGAGACCCAGTACTTC. It specifies CASSRTGAQETQYF.

This chain joins TRBV7-2 and TRBJ2-5; 8 nucleotides line up with TRBD2. Germline CDR1 and CDR2: SGHTA and FQGNSA. The CDR3 runs 14 residues. Unmatched junction bases numbered 5, after V lost 5 bases and J lost 3 bases. CDR3 protein: CASSPRGGKETQYF. CDR3 DNA: TGTGCCAGCAGCCCTCGGGGGGGCAAAGAGACCCAGTACTTC.

The chain couples TRBV7-6 to TRBJ1-1, with a weak D call TRBD1 (5 bases). The V and J ends lost 3 bases and 1 base respectively, with 9 bases between them. The CDR3 totals 14 residues. Looked up from germline, CDR1 is SGHVS and CDR2 is FNYEAQ. The CDR3 here is CASSLGVANTEAFF. DNA of the CDR3: TGTGCCAGCAGCTTGGGGGTGGCGAACACTGAAGCTTTCTTT.

The genes are TRBV5-6 and TRBJ2-5, with 7 bases that match TRBD2. Germline loops: CDR1 SGHDT, CDR2 YYEEEE. Trimming at V came to 4 bases and at J to 5 bases, leaving 11 bases not matched to a gene. This CDR3 has 15 residues. CDR3 sequence (DNA): TGTGCCAGCAGCAACCGGGGCGGGAGCCTTGAGACCCAGTACTTC. This gives the protein CASSNRGGSLETQYF.

The chain combines TRBV5-6 with TRBJ1-4; D is ambiguous. V shed 3 bases and J shed 6 bases, with 18 bases lying between them. The CDR3 is made up of 16 amino acids. From germline, CDR1 is SGHDT and CDR2 YYEEEE. The CDR3 DNA follows: TGTGCCAGCAGCTCCGTCGTGGGCGCGGTTGATGAAAAACTGTTTTTT. This translates into CASSSVVGAVDEKLFF.

The J gene is TRBJ2-7, the V gene TRBV4-1, with D tentatively TRBD1 (6 bases). This CDR3 has 14 residues. V gave up 0 bases and J gave up 2 bases, with 8 bases separating them. CDR1 is MGHRA and CDR2 is YSYEKL in the germline V gene. The CDR3 DNA reads as TGCGCCAGCAGCCAAGACAGGGGAACCTACGAGCAGTACTTC. Translated: CASSQDRGTYEQYF.